The present T cell receptor (beta chain) was sequenced within a study of T cells after yellow fever vaccination. The wider study: Preparation used SMART-Seq v4 Ultra Low Input for the low-cell-number fractions.

Template-switching 5'RACE yielded the TCR cDNA; a universal primer site and UMIs were added in the process. One entry per CDR3 protein, called by TCRdb with MiXCR from the 5' RACE reads. This sample carries under 500,000 distinct CDR3 sequences, roughly a sixth of them seen once, and the ten largest clones take roughly a sixth. This clonotype has just a few counts. The CDR3 extends over 16 amino acids. Germline values: CDR1 MNHEY, CDR2 SMNVEV (reference sequence). Germline trimming cut 2 bases from V and 3 bases from J; bases unmatched to any gene: 7. The sequence was obtained from a young man who received the YFV17D yellow fever vaccine. This specimen was PBMCs, taken before the yellow fever booster vaccination. V gene TRBV27 combines with J gene TRBJ2-7, with 10 bases fitting TRBD1. DNA for the CDR3: TGTGCCAGCAGTTTAATGCCTGGGGACAGGGGCTACGAGCAGTACTTC. Translation: CASSLMPGDRGYEQYF.